A single sample gave rise to the 26 T cell receptor beta chains below, sequenced in a study of T-cell memory formation after mild COVID-19. Each CDR3 protein gets one entry after TCRdb re-called the 5' RACE reads with MiXCR. The sample carries 350,000 to 400,000 distinct CDR3 sequences, around 20% recorded once. Source material: PBMCs or a T cell subset sorted from them (not recorded which). The receptors originated from an adult woman who had mild COVID-19 (a few samples of this study predate the infection). Cell type and time point are not known.

This chain joins TRBV7-9 and TRBJ1-3; possible D gene TRBD1, 6 bases. V was cut by 5 bases and J by 7 bases, with 15 bases left in between. CDR3 length equals 14 residues. Germline CDR1 and CDR2: SEHNR and FQNEAQ (reference sequence). The chain's CDR3 is CASSQKGERNTIYF. CDR3 coding DNA: TGTGCCAGCAGCCAAAAGGGGGAAAGGAACACCATATATTTT.

This clonotype has a handful of counts. The chain links TRBV4-1 to TRBJ2-1; TRBD2 aligns across 7 bases. Germline lookup yields CDR1 MGHRA and CDR2 YSYEKL. This CDR3 is 13 amino acids long. V dropped 4 bases and J dropped 9; count of bases not matched to a gene: 6. The CDR3: CASSPSTSAEQFF. CDR3 nucleotides: TGCGCCAGCAGCCCAAGTACTAGCGCTGAGCAGTTCTTC.

The genes are TRBV7-2 and TRBJ2-3; a possible D gene is TRBD2 (5 bases). Trimming shortened V by 1 base and J by 0 bases, and 11 bases separated the two germline ends. This CDR3 region has 16 residues. In germline, CDR1 is SGHTA, CDR2 FQGNSA. The CDR3, as DNA: TGTGCCAGCAGCTTAGGCGGGCAGCTAAGCACAGATACGCAGTATTTT. It specifies CASSLGGQLSTDTQYF.

The V call is TRBV3-1, the J call TRBJ1-2; tentative D call: TRBD1 (5 bases). V lost 0 bases to trimming and J lost 7 bases, with 12 bases between them. CDR1 and CDR2 (germline): LGHDT, YNNKEL (reference sequence). The CDR3 runs to 14 residues. CDR3 sequence (DNA): TGTGCCAGCAGCCAAGATGGTAGGGGAAGTGGCTACACCTTC. It specifies CASSQDGRGSGYTF.

The CDR3 here is CASSPGGSSAFF. In nucleotides, the CDR3 is TGTGCCAGCAGCCCAGGGGGTTCTAGTGCTTTCTTT. The chain links TRBV9 to TRBJ1-1, with 7 bases fitting TRBD1. The CDR3 contains 12 residues. V was pared by 4 bases and J by 11 bases, with 8 bases of the junction left unmatched. Germline V gene sequence: CDR1 SGDLS, CDR2 YYNGEE.

Only a few counts were recorded for this clonotype. The genes are TRBV7-9 and TRBJ1-1, with D perhaps matching TRBD1 (6 bases). This CDR3 has 16 residues. From germline, CDR1 is SEHNR and CDR2 FQNEAQ (reference sequence). Trimming left V 5 bases short and J 4 bases short, with 20 bases between. CDR3 residues: CASSPPLGGIGTEAFF. CDR3 bases: TGTGCCAGCAGCCCCCCCTTGGGGGGCATCGGCACTGAAGCTTTCTTT.

In its sample, this clonotype was seen many times. V is TRBV27 and J is TRBJ2-2; D may be TRBD2 (5 bases). Per germline, CDR1 MNHEY and CDR2 SMNVEV (reference sequence). The CDR3 sequence is 14 residues long. V was pared by 8 bases and J by 4 bases, with 14 bases between. CDR3 coding DNA: TGTGCCAGCCGGGGATGGGCGATCACCGGGGAGCTGTTTTTT. Amino acids: CASRGWAITGELFF.

The chain links TRBV4-1 to TRBJ1-5; 11 bases fit TRBD1. Trimming at V came to 1 base and at J to 7 bases, leaving 3 bases not matched to a gene. The CDR3 length is 15 residues. CDR1 MGHRA and CDR2 YSYEKL come from the germline V gene. The CDR3 is CASSQGGTGGQPQHF. CDR3 nucleotides: TGCGCCAGCAGCCAAGGAGGGACAGGGGGGCAGCCCCAGCATTTT.

This clonotype occurred a few times. The chain has TRBV5-1 and TRBJ2-7, with D tentatively TRBD2 (6 bases). The CDR3 is 14 residues long. Deletions cut 3 bases from V and 2 bases from J, with 12 bases between. Germline V gives CDR1 SGHRS, CDR2 YFSETQ. The CDR3 sequence: CASSWTGGTYEQYF. The CDR3 DNA reads TGCGCCAGCAGCTGGACCGGCGGGACCTACGAGCAGTACTTC.

This clonotype was counted between two and nine times. The genes are TRBV7-9 and TRBJ1-1; 7 nucleotides agree with TRBD1. The CDR3 extends over 14 amino acids. In germline, CDR1 is SEHNR, CDR2 FQNEAQ (reference sequence). With V trimmed by 1 base and J by 8 bases, 7 bases remained unmatched. CDR3 DNA: TGTGCCAGCAGCTTAGAAGGGGGCTTGGGAGAAGCTTTCTTT. It is translated as CASSLEGGLGEAFF.

The chain carries TRBV21-1 and TRBJ1-4. TRBV21-1 is deemed a pseudogene. The CDR3 length is 12 residues. The DNA for the CDR3 is TGTGCCAGCAGCAAAAGAAGGGAAAAACTGTTTTTT. This codes for CASSKRREKLFF.

Ten or more counts support this clonotype. V gene TRBV4-3 combines with J gene TRBJ2-1, with 7 positions matching TRBD2. The V gene's germline CDR1 is LGHNA and CDR2 YSLEER. J gave up 4 bases and V 1 base, and 4 bases lay outside the gene matches. The CDR3 has 15 amino acids. CDR3 residues: CASSQGLALYNEQFF. CDR3 nucleotide sequence: TGCGCCAGCAGCCAAGGACTAGCCCTATACAATGAGCAGTTCTTC.

This clonotype was seen more than once but under ten times. The chain combines TRBV20-1 with TRBJ1-1; 7 bases fit TRBD1. Germline loops: CDR1 DFQATT, CDR2 SNEGSKA (reference sequence). This CDR3 comprises 13 residues. V lost 6 bases, J lost 4 bases, and 8 bases stayed unmatched. The CDR3, as DNA: TGCAGTGCCCCAGGGGGTGCAGTCACTGAAGCTTTCTTT. Translating it yields CSAPGGAVTEAFF.

This clonotype was counted between two and nine times. The V and J genes are TRBV11-1 and TRBJ1-5; no firm D call. V lost 2 bases, J lost 7 bases, and 9 bases lay in between. This CDR3 comprises 13 residues. CDR1 and CDR2 from the germline V gene are SGHAT and FQDESV (reference sequence). In nucleotides, the CDR3 is TGTGCCAGCAGCTTACTTCTGGGGCAGCCCCAGCATTTT. This encodes CASSLLLGQPQHF.

This clonotype turned up a few times. This chain joins TRBV6-2 or TRBV6-3 and TRBJ1-1; a weak D match, TRBD1 (6 bases). This CDR3 has 14 amino acids. V was clipped by 2 bases and J by 4 bases, with 11 bases between them. Germline V gene data show CDR1 as MNHEY and CDR2 as SVGEGT. CDR3 nucleotides: TGTGCCAGCAGTTACGAGGGGGAGAGCACTGAAGCTTTCTTT. It specifies CASSYEGESTEAFF.

This clonotype has a count of ten or more. The V gene is TRBV25-1, the J gene TRBJ2-7, with D perhaps being TRBD1 or TRBD2 (5 bases each). CDR3 length: 15 amino acids. V was shortened by 1 base and J by 3 bases, with 13 bases between the two germline ends. Germline V CDR1 and CDR2: MGHDK, SYGVNS. CDR3 sequence reads: CASSESGGGGYEQYF. CDR3 nucleotides: TGTGCCAGCAGTGAATCAGGAGGTGGGGGCTACGAGCAGTACTTC.

The CDR3, as DNA: TGCGCCAGCAGCCAAGCTTTACTAGTCGGCGATGAGCAGTTCTTC. This encodes CASSQALLVGDEQFF. This rearrangement joins TRBV4-1 to TRBJ2-1, with a tentative D call TRBD2 (5 bases). This CDR3 is 15 amino acids long. Between the trimmed V and J ends, which lost 1 base and 8 bases, there was a span of 15 bases. The V gene's germline CDR1 is MGHRA and CDR2 YSYEKL.

The genes are TRBV9 and TRBJ2-3, with 16 bases fitting TRBD2. V lost 2 bases and J lost 4; bases outside the gene matches: 7. Looked up from germline, CDR1 is SGDLS and CDR2 is YYNGEE. This CDR3 is built from 18 residues. This chain's CDR3 is CASSVSPGLAGGADTQYF. The CDR3 nucleotides read TGTGCCAGCAGCGTCAGCCCGGGACTAGCGGGGGGGGCAGATACGCAGTATTTT.

This clonotype was recorded only once. In nucleotides, the CDR3 is TGTGCCAGCAGCTCGGTTTTCTATGGCTACACCTTC. It translates to CASSSVFYGYTF. This rearrangement joins TRBV2 to TRBJ1-2; D unresolved. Trimming pared 6 bases from V and 4 bases from J, leaving 9 bases between. The CDR3 totals 12 residues. Per germline, CDR1 SNHLY and CDR2 FYNNEI.

This clonotype was counted ten times or more. The chain combines TRBV7-6 with TRBJ2-5, with 7 bases lining up with TRBD1. There are 13 residues in the CDR3. The germline CDR1 and CDR2 sequences are SGHVS and FNYEAQ. V dropped 7 bases and J dropped 3; count of bases not matched to a gene: 5. CDR3 sequence reads: CASTRQGKETQYF. The CDR3 DNA sequence: TGTGCCAGCACCCGACAGGGAAAAGAGACCCAGTACTTC.

V and J are TRBV28 and TRBJ1-2; TRBD1 agrees at 7 bases. Germline V lookup: CDR1 MDHEN, CDR2 SYDVKM. There are 13 residues in the CDR3. V dropped 4 bases and J dropped 7; count of bases not matched to a gene: 6. The CDR3 here is CASSSRQGSGYTF. The CDR3 bases are TGTGCCAGCAGTTCCCGACAGGGAAGTGGCTACACCTTC.

The chain carries TRBV29-1 and TRBJ1-1, with D hard to call. The germline V and J ends were trimmed by 7 bases and 0 bases, with 15 bases remaining between them. This CDR3 region has 14 residues. From germline, CDR1 is SQVTM and CDR2 ANQGSEA. Here the CDR3 DNA reads TGCAGCGCAGGACGGACTCCGATGAACACTGAAGCTTTCTTT. Amino acids: CSAGRTPMNTEAFF.

This clonotype was counted only a few times. The chain joins TRBV7-9 to TRBJ2-1, with D hard to call. CDR3 size: 15 residues. Trimming shortened V by 4 bases and J by 9 bases, and 19 bases separated the two germline ends. Germline CDR1 is SEHNR and CDR2 is FQNEAQ (reference sequence). Here the CDR3 reads CASSSLALVRGEQFF. The CDR3 DNA is TGTGCCAGCAGCTCCCTGGCTCTGGTCAGAGGTGAGCAGTTCTTC.

By share, this clonotype counts as medium-sized. The V call is TRBV5-1, the J call TRBJ2-1, with 7 bases that match TRBD2. CDR3 size: 14 residues. After removal of 1 base from V and 6 bases from J, the junction contained 4 bases not matched to a gene. CDR1 and CDR2 (germline): SGHRS, YFSETQ. The CDR3 region has the DNA TGCGCCAGCAGCTTGCGACTAGCTCCCAATGAGCAGTTCTTC. Protein: CASSLRLAPNEQFF. The full variable domain, its missing parts supplied by reference TRBV5-1 and TRBJ2-1, is KAGVTQTPRYLIKTRGQQVTLSCSPISGHRSVSWYQQTPGQGLQFLFEYFSETQRNKGNFPGRFSGRQFSNSRSEMNVSTLELGDSALYLCASSLRLAPNEQFFGPGTRLTVL.

This clonotype was counted a few times. The chain combines TRBV6-5 with TRBJ2-6; unclear D gene. Per germline, CDR1 MNHEY and CDR2 SVGAGI. This CDR3 is built from 14 residues. Trimming stripped 10 bases from V and 0 bases from J, with 10 bases between. The DNA of the CDR3 is TGTGCCACCCAGACCGTCTCTGGGGCCAACGTCCTGACTTTC. Its translation is CATQTVSGANVLTF.

This clonotype has more than one count but fewer than ten. The genes are TRBV11-3 and TRBJ2-1, with D possibly called TRBD1 or TRBD2 (7 bases each). Germline V gene lookup returns CDR1 SGHNT and CDR2 YENEEA. The ends were cut back, 5 bases at V and 6 bases at J, with 20 bases in the middle. The CDR3 contains 16 residues. The chain's CDR3 is CASSPYRGGMGNEQFF. CDR3 DNA: TGTGCCAGCAGCCCTTACAGGGGAGGGATGGGCAATGAGCAGTTCTTC.